The sequence of this T cell receptor (beta chain) was determined in a study of control samples from healthy donors and cancer patients. The CDR3 covers 16 residues. Repertoires were generated with immunoSEQ multiplex PCR, while TCRdb's copy carries only in-frame clones and drops some. The sample holds about 85,000 clones, 85% to 90% seen once. The material sequenced was blood. This TCR derives from a woman aged 55-70 years in good health. The chain joins TRBV21-1 to TRBJ2-2; TRBD1 reflects the table's D call only, with no check against the DNA. TRBV21-1 is deemed a pseudogene. CDR3 loop: CASSRAPGQVSGELFF. The CDR3 DNA follows: TGTGCCAGCAGCAGAGCGCCGGGACAGGTATCCGGGGAGCTGTTTTTT.